Presented here are 31 T cell receptor beta chains from one specimen sequenced in a study of a mutant IDH1 vaccine in newly diagnosed glioma (dated by TCRdb to 2020 to 2022). In light of the paper, this sample's time point label describes: baseline, week 1 (first vaccination visit). This specimen's treatment or condition label, interpreted: pre-vaccination baseline after standard-of-care therapy. To prepare the library, the immunoSEQ multiplex PCR assay was applied. In its TCRdb copy, this immuneACCESS table keeps in-frame sequences only and misses some clones. Where compared with another copy, unresolved V genes explain less than half of these, and the others have no known cause. In this sample the table shows tens of thousands of clones, approximately 79% of which occur a single time. The top ten clonotypes cover over 8% of the sample. Sequencing used PBMCs, obtained from a glioma patient treated with radiotherapy, temozolomide or both. Source of these receptors: a man aged 50-60 years with glioma.

This chain connects TRBV25-1 to TRBJ2-7, with 12 nucleotides matching TRBD2. After removal of 3 bases from V and 8 bases from J, the junction contained 8 bases not matched to a gene. The CDR3 loop spans 15 amino acids. The germline V gene encodes CDR1 MGHDK and CDR2 SYGVNS. In DNA, the CDR3 is TGTGCCAGCAGTGACCTGACTAGCGGGGGCCGGCAGCAGTACTTC. Translated, it gives CASSDLTSGGRQQYF.

The chain combines TRBV30 with TRBJ1-6; D is unclear. Germline V gives CDR1 GTSNPN, CDR2 SVGIG (reference sequence). The CDR3 loop spans 14 amino acids. V was shortened by 4 bases and J by 7 bases, with 14 bases between the two germline ends. The CDR3 region has the DNA TGTGCCTGGACCCCCGGACTGTCAAATTCACCCCTCCACTTT. Translating it yields CAWTPGLSNSPLHF. The full variable domain, completed using reference TRBV30 and TRBJ1-6, is SQTIHQWPATLVQPVGSPLSLECTVEGTSNPNLYWYRQAAGRGLQLLFYSVGIGQISSEVPQNLSASRPQDRQFILSSKKLLLSDSGFYLCAWTPGLSNSPLHFGNGTRLTVT.

This rearrangement joins TRBV9 to TRBJ2-7; perhaps D is TRBD1 or TRBD2 (5 bases each). The CDR3 runs 14 residues. V lost 0 bases to trimming and J lost 6 bases, with 13 bases between them. The germline CDR1 and CDR2 sequences are SGDLS and YYNGEE. CDR3 region: CASSVGLEGSEQYF. For the CDR3, the DNA is TGTGCCAGCAGCGTAGGGCTAGAGGGGTCCGAGCAGTACTTC.

This clone was picked up one time. This chain joins TRBV29-1 and TRBJ2-2, with 8 bases matching TRBD1. The germline V gene encodes CDR1 SQVTM and CDR2 ANQGSEA. The V segment lost 5 bases and the J segment 4 bases; nucleotides outside the gene matches: 3. The CDR3 is made up of 13 amino acids. The CDR3 nucleotides read TGCAGCGTTAGACAGGGGTTCACCGGGGAGCTGTTTTTT. Protein product: CSVRQGFTGELFF.

The DNA for the CDR3 is TGTGCCAGTAGTTTCGGCCCTGGGCTGTTCTTC. Protein: CASSFGPGLFF. V is TRBV19 and J is TRBJ2-1; D is uncertain. CDR1 and CDR2 (germline): LNHDA, SQIVND (reference sequence). Between the trimmed V and J ends, which lost 5 bases and 15 bases, there was a span of 14 bases. The CDR3 consists of 11 residues.

The chain uses TRBV7-8 and TRBJ2-1; a weak D match, TRBD1 (5 bases). This CDR3 region has 12 residues. Germline V CDR1 and CDR2: SGHVS, FQNEAQ. Trimming left V 5 bases short and J 9 bases short, with 11 bases between. The CDR3 reads CASSQTATEQFF. CDR3 nucleotide sequence: TGTGCCAGCAGCCAGACAGCAACTGAGCAGTTCTTC.

The V and J genes are TRBV5-1 and TRBJ1-4, with 11 bases fitting TRBD1. Germline loops: CDR1 SGHRS, CDR2 YFSETQ. This CDR3 is 14 amino acids long. V dropped 4 bases and J dropped 8; count of bases not matched to a gene: 4. CDR3 residues: CASSKGQGGEKLFF. DNA for the CDR3: TGCGCCAGCAGCAAGGGACAGGGGGGAGAAAAACTGTTTTTT.

The V gene is TRBV21-1, the J gene TRBJ1-6. TRBV21-1 is annotated as a pseudogene. The CDR3 is made up of 14 amino acids. CDR3 nucleotide sequence: TGTGCCAGCAGCATTGGTATGCATAATTCACCCCTCCACTTT. Residues: CASSIGMHNSPLHF.

V gene TRBV18 combines with J gene TRBJ1-2; D call uncertain. CDR3 length equals 16 residues. Germline CDR1 is KGHSH and CDR2 is LQKENI. V was cut by 0 bases and J by 0 bases, with 11 bases left in between. The CDR3 is CASSPPSRKPNYGYTF. The CDR3 DNA follows: TGTGCCAGCTCACCACCTTCTCGTAAGCCTAACTATGGCTACACCTTC.

The CDR3 protein is CASGLSDYGYTF. The DNA of the CDR3 is TGTGCTAGTGGTTTGTCGGATTATGGCTACACCTTC. The V and J genes are TRBV12-5 and TRBJ1-2; no definite D call. V was clipped by 2 bases and J by 5 bases, with 6 bases between them. The germline V gene encodes CDR1 LGHNT and CDR2 FRNRAP. This CDR3 is 12 amino acids long.

The V and J genes are TRBV27 and TRBJ2-7, with D tentatively TRBD1 (5 bases). CDR1 and CDR2 from the germline V gene are MNHEY and SMNVEV (reference sequence). This CDR3 has 15 amino acids. Between the trimmed V and J ends, which lost 5 bases and 4 bases, there was a span of 18 bases. The CDR3 is CASSNFDSTFYEQYF. The CDR3 DNA reads as TGTGCCAGCAGTAATTTCGACAGTACATTTTACGAGCAGTACTTC.

This clone is medium-sized (0.01 to 0.1%) within its sample. The chain recombines TRBV13 with TRBJ2-7; possible D gene TRBD1, 5 bases. V gave up 5 bases and J gave up 7 bases, with 12 bases separating them. The CDR3 contains 12 residues. CDR1 is PRHDT and CDR2 is FYEKMQ in the germline V gene (reference sequence). As DNA, the CDR3 is TGTGCCAGCAGCGCCCCGCCAGGGGAGCAGTACTTC. Protein product: CASSAPPGEQYF.

CDR3 protein: CASIGATDLYEQYF. The CDR3 DNA is TGTGCCAGCATCGGCGCGACAGACCTCTACGAGCAGTACTTC. This sequence joins TRBV2 and TRBJ2-7, with D possibly being TRBD1 (5 bases). Trimming took 7 bases from V and 3 from J, leaving 16 bases between them. CDR1 SNHLY and CDR2 FYNNEI come from the germline V gene. This CDR3 has 14 residues. The full variable domain, with the rest looked up from reference TRBV2 and TRBJ2-7, is EPEVTQTPSHQVTQMGQEVILRCVPISNHLYFYWYRQILGQKVEFLVSFYNNEISEKSEIFDDQFSVERPDGSNFTLKIRSTKLEDSAMYFCASIGATDLYEQYFGPGTRLTVT.

V usage is TRBV19 and J usage is TRBJ2-7; 7 positions match TRBD2. V gave up 1 base and J gave up 1 base; unmatched junction bases: 1. The CDR3 is 14 residues long. CDR1 is LNHDA and CDR2 is SQIVND in the germline V gene (reference sequence). The CDR3 bases are TGTGCCAGTAGTATAGGGGGGGGGTCCTACGAGCAGTACTTC. As protein: CASSIGGGSYEQYF. Together with reference TRBV19 and TRBJ2-7, the CDR3 gives the full variable domain: DGGITQSPKYLFRKEGQNVTLSCEQNLNHDAMYWYRQDPGQGLRLIYYSQIVNDFQKGDIAEGYSVSREKKESFPLTVTSAQKNPTAFYLCASSIGGGSYEQYFGPGTRLTVT.

This chain uses TRBV7-2 with TRBJ2-7, with D perhaps being TRBD1 or TRBD2 (5 bases each). The CDR3 has 11 residues. The V gene's germline CDR1 is SGHTA and CDR2 FQGNSA. This CDR3 reads CATGQGYEQYF. The CDR3 coding sequence is TGTGCGACGGGGCAGGGTTACGAGCAGTACTTC.

The genes are TRBV9 and TRBJ2-7; D ambiguous. CDR3 length: 14 residues. The germline V and J ends were trimmed by 0 bases and 7 bases, with 14 bases remaining between them. CDR1 is SGDLS, CDR2 YYNGEE, per germline. The CDR3: CASSVGAAGGEQYF. CDR3 in DNA: TGTGCCAGCAGCGTAGGGGCCGCCGGTGGAGAGCAGTACTTC.

The chain carries TRBV30 and TRBJ1-2; D may be TRBD1 (5 bases). Deletions cut 1 base from V and 8 bases from J, with 14 bases between. The CDR3 has 13 residues. Germline CDR1 reads GTSNPN; CDR2 reads SVGIG (reference sequence). DNA of the CDR3: TGTGCCTGGAGTGAAGGGGTTACGATGGGCTACACCTTC. Residues: CAWSEGVTMGYTF.

The V and J genes are TRBV20-1 and TRBJ1-2, with no clear D. The CDR3 runs to 11 residues. Trimming stripped 6 bases from V and 7 bases from J, with 12 bases between. CDR1 and CDR2 (germline): DFQATT, SNEGSKA (reference sequence). For the CDR3, the DNA is TGCAGTGCCCTGCAAGTTGGTGGCTACACCTTC. Residues: CSALQVGGYTF.

This chain links TRBV14 with TRBJ1-2, with unresolved D. CDR3 length: 17 residues. Trimming shortened V by 0 bases and J by 2 bases, and 16 bases separated the two germline ends. The germline V gene has CDR1 SGHDN and CDR2 FVKESK. CDR3 residues: CASSQEGGRVFNYGYTF. The CDR3 bases are TGTGCCAGCAGCCAAGAAGGTGGTCGGGTTTTCAACTATGGCTACACCTTC.

The table lists this clone with a count of one. In DNA, the CDR3 is TGCGCCAGCAGCTTGGAGGCCAGGGTGAGTTTTAGAACTGAAGCTTTCTTT. It encodes CASSLEARVSFRTEAFF. V gene TRBV5-1 combines with J gene TRBJ1-1; D may be TRBD1 (5 bases). The CDR3 runs 17 residues. The V end lost 0 bases, the J end lost 5 bases, and 20 bases lay between the germline ends. The germline gives CDR1 SGHRS, CDR2 YFSETQ.

This chain links TRBV5-4 with TRBJ2-7, with D perhaps TRBD1 (6 bases). V was trimmed by 4 bases and J by 0 bases, leaving 11 bases between them. The CDR3 is 14 residues long. Germline CDR1 SGHNT, CDR2 YYREEE (reference sequence). CDR3 in amino acids: CASSPDRISYEQYF. DNA of the CDR3: TGTGCCAGCAGCCCAGACAGGATCTCCTACGAGCAGTACTTC.

CDR3 residues: CASSLREGARVGELFF. In DNA, the CDR3 is TGTGCCAGCAGCTTAAGGGAGGGGGCGCGGGTCGGGGAGCTGTTTTTT. The chain uses TRBV5-6 and TRBJ2-2; D is perhaps TRBD1 or TRBD2 (7 bases each). The length of the CDR3 is 16 residues. Per germline, CDR1 SGHDT and CDR2 YYEEEE. Trimming removed 2 bases at V and 7 bases at J, with 18 bases between.

This clone was seen just once. This chain links TRBV2 with TRBJ1-6, with 10 bases identical to TRBD1. Germline CDR1 and CDR2: SNHLY and FYNNEI. This CDR3 spans 14 amino acids. V lost 7 bases, J lost 10 bases, and 7 bases stayed unmatched. This CDR3 is CASTWTGGGSPLHF. The DNA for the CDR3 is TGTGCCAGCACTTGGACAGGGGGAGGGTCACCCCTCCACTTT.

The rearrangement links TRBV9 to TRBJ1-6, with D hard to call. V was shortened by 0 bases and J by 0 bases, with 1 base between the two germline ends. The CDR3 length is 14 residues. CDR1 is SGDLS and CDR2 is YYNGEE in the germline V gene. The CDR3 sequence: CASSVGSYNSPLHF. The CDR3 DNA follows: TGTGCCAGCAGCGTAGGCTCCTATAATTCACCCCTCCACTTT.

The rearrangement links TRBV7-8 to TRBJ2-7, with D perhaps TRBD1 (6 bases). Germline V gene lookup returns CDR1 SGHVS and CDR2 FQNEAQ. This CDR3 is built from 13 residues. Between the trimmed V and J ends, which lost 0 bases and 7 bases, there was a span of 10 bases. Here the CDR3 reads CASSLAQGTEQYF. CDR3 sequence (DNA): TGTGCCAGCAGCTTAGCACAGGGAACGGAGCAGTACTTC. The whole variable domain, remainder taken from reference TRBV7-8 and TRBJ2-7, is GAGVSQSPRYKVAKRGQDVALRCDPISGHVSLFWYQQALGQGPEFLTYFQNEAQLDKSGLPSDRFFAERPEGSVSTLKIQRTQQEDSAVYLCASSLAQGTEQYFGPGTRLTVT.

This chain joins TRBV9 and TRBJ1-2; TRBD1 matches at 12 bases. The V segment lost 3 bases and the J segment 5 bases; nucleotides outside the gene matches: 5. Germline lookup yields CDR1 SGDLS and CDR2 YYNGEE. CDR3 size: 15 residues. The CDR3 loop is CASSGGDRGRYGYTF. CDR3 DNA: TGTGCCAGCAGCGGGGGGGACAGGGGGCGTTATGGCTACACCTTC. Complete variable domain (other parts from reference TRBV9 and TRBJ1-2): DSGVTQTPKHLITATGQRVTLRCSPRSGDLSVYWYQQSLDQGLQFLIQYYNGEERAKGNILERFSAQQFPDLHSELNLSSLELGDSALYFCASSGGDRGRYGYTFGSGTRLTVV.

This rearrangement joins TRBV5-4 to TRBJ2-7; D unclear. V was cut by 7 bases and J by 0 bases, with 5 bases left in between. The CDR3 runs 11 residues. Germline CDR1 SGHNT, CDR2 YYREEE (reference sequence). CDR3: CASGNSYEQYF. As DNA, the CDR3 is TGTGCCAGCGGGAACTCCTACGAGCAGTACTTC.

Points on this clone: Compared with germline, one end of the junction differs, possibly owing to a read error. The chain uses TRBV11-2 and TRBJ2-7; tentatively, D is TRBD1 (5 bases). The CDR3 loop spans 12 amino acids. From germline, CDR1 is SGHAT and CDR2 FQNNGV. CDR3 nucleotides: TGTGCCAGCAGCTTAGATCATATGGGGCGGAACTTC. Translated, it gives CASSLDHMGRNF.

This clone was recorded a few times. The V call is TRBV4-1, the J call TRBJ2-1, with D tentatively TRBD1 or TRBD2 (5 bases each). From germline, CDR1 is MGHRA and CDR2 YSYEKL. Trimming took off 1 base at V and 1 base at J, with 14 bases between the two ends. The CDR3 is made up of 17 amino acids. CDR3 sequence (DNA): TGCGCCAGCAGCCAAGTAGATCTGGGGGTATCCTACAATGAGCAGTTCTTC. Amino acids: CASSQVDLGVSYNEQFF.

The rearrangement joins TRBV25-1 to TRBJ1-1; no reliable D call. CDR1 MGHDK and CDR2 SYGVNS come from the germline V gene. V lost 4 bases and J lost 7, with 16 bases in between. CDR3 length: 14 residues. CDR3 DNA sequence: TGTGCCAGCAGTGGCCCGGACGGGTTGCGTGAAGCTTTCTTT. Translation: CASSGPDGLREAFF.

This chain links TRBV5-1 with TRBJ2-1; D uncertain. This CDR3 has 12 amino acids. V was shortened by 0 bases and J by 7 bases, with 5 bases between the two germline ends. CDR1 is SGHRS and CDR2 is YFSETQ in the germline V gene. The CDR3 bases are TGCGCCAGCAGCTTGGTGAGGAATGAGCAGTTCTTC. Protein: CASSLVRNEQFF.